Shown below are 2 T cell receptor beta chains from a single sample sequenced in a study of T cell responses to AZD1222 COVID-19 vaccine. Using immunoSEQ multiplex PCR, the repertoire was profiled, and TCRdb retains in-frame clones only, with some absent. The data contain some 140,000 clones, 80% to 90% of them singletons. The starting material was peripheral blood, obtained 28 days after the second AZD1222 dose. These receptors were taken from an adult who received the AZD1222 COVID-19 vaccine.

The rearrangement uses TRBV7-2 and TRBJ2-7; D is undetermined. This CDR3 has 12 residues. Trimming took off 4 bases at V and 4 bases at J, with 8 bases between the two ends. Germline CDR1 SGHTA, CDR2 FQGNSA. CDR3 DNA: TGTGCCAGCAGCTCCTTTACTTACGAGCAGTACTTC. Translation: CASSSFTYEQYF.

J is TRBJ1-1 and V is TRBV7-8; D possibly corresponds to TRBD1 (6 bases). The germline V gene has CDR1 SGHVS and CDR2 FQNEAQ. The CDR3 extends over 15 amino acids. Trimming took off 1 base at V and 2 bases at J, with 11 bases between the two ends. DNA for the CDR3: TGTGCCAGCAGCTTAGGCCGGGACACCAACACTGAAGCTTTCTTT. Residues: CASSLGRDTNTEAFF.